These 5 T cell receptor beta chains came from one sample sequenced in a study of shared clonotypes between healthy human individuals. Measured with immunoSEQ multiplex PCR; TCRdb has only the in-frame clones, and not every one. This table holds roughly 1,500,000 clones, about 98.5% found once. Sequencing was performed on naive CD4+ T cells sorted from blood. The subset was: CD45RA+ positively selected. All receptors come from a man aged 25 to 40 in good health.

The rearrangement uses TRBV5-4 and TRBJ2-6, with D possibly TRBD1 on 5 matching bases. The CDR3 covers 18 residues. V was clipped by 1 base and J by 0 bases, with 14 bases between them. Germline CDR1 reads SGHNT; CDR2 reads YYREEE (reference sequence). The CDR3 spells CASSLKLTASSGANVLTF. The CDR3, as DNA: TGTGCCAGCAGCTTGAAATTGACAGCGAGCTCTGGGGCCAACGTCCTGACTTTC.

The gene calls are TRBV18 and TRBJ1-1, with D maybe TRBD1 (6 bases). The germline V and J ends were trimmed by 3 bases and 1 base, with 21 bases remaining between them. Germline V lookup: CDR1 KGHSH, CDR2 LQKENI. The CDR3 is made up of 18 amino acids. The CDR3 sequence: CASSPRMGRGVTNTEAFF. In DNA, the CDR3 is TGTGCCAGCTCACCGAGAATGGGCAGGGGCGTGACGAACACTGAAGCTTTCTTT.

V is TRBV10-3 and J is TRBJ2-2; D is perhaps TRBD1 or TRBD2 (5 bases each). Germline values: CDR1 ENHRY, CDR2 SYGVKD. Trimming removed 7 bases from V and 5 bases from J, with 11 bases in between. The CDR3 has 13 residues. For the CDR3, the DNA is TGTGCCATCAATCAGGGACCAACCGGGGAGCTGTTTTTT. Amino acids: CAINQGPTGELFF.

The chain links TRBV11-2 to TRBJ2-5; 7 nucleotides align to TRBD1. Germline CDR1 SGHAT, CDR2 FQNNGV. This CDR3 spans 15 amino acids. Trimming at V came to 8 bases and at J to 1 base, leaving 10 bases not matched to a gene. The DNA for the CDR3 is TGTGCCAGCCTGGCCGGGACAGCGGCCCAAGAGACCCAGTACTTC. This translates into CASLAGTAAQETQYF.

In its sample, this clone was seen once. CDR3 sequence (DNA): TGTGCCACCCAAAGAGGGGAGGGGGTGAGCAATCAGCCCCAGCATTTT. This translates into CATQRGEGVSNQPQHF. This sequence joins TRBV6-6 and TRBJ1-5; D perhaps matches TRBD1 (6 bases). V lost 10 bases to trimming and J lost 1 base, with 20 bases between them. CDR1 is MNHNY, CDR2 SVGAGI, per germline (reference sequence). CDR3 length: 16 residues.